The 4 T cell receptor beta chains below come from one sample, sequenced in a study of shared clonotypes between healthy human individuals. The table came from immunoSEQ multiplex PCR; TCRdb's copy has only in-frame clones and leaves some out. Of 400,000 to 500,000 clones in the sample, around 79% are singletons; the top ten hold about an eighth. Material: PBMCs. Receptor source: a woman aged 40 to 50 in good health. Some clones in this sample may be carry-over from other donors' samples.

This clone was seen a handful of times. The rearrangement joins TRBV10-3 to TRBJ1-6, with D uncertain. Per germline, CDR1 ENHRY and CDR2 SYGVKD. The ends were cut back, 6 bases at V and 5 bases at J, with 11 bases in the middle. This CDR3 comprises 14 residues. The CDR3 is CAIRRLGDNSPLHF. The CDR3 DNA is TGTGCCATCAGGCGACTGGGAGATAATTCACCCCTCCACTTT.

Here the CDR3 DNA reads TGTGCCAGTAGTGCCGGCTCAAGAGTCGGGACCCAGTACTTC. Residues: CASSAGSRVGTQYF. The genes are TRBV19 and TRBJ2-5; D ambiguous. Looked up from germline, CDR1 is LNHDA and CDR2 is SQIVND (reference sequence). The germline V and J ends were trimmed by 5 bases and 7 bases, with 17 bases remaining between them. This CDR3 has 14 amino acids.

The chain employs TRBV10-1 and TRBJ2-6; D not resolved. Germline V gene data show CDR1 as WNHNN and CDR2 as SYGVQD (reference sequence). The CDR3 length is 18 residues. V lost 5 bases to trimming and J lost 5 bases, with 22 bases between them. The CDR3 loop reads CASSSRIIAQSRANVLTF. CDR3 sequence (DNA): TGCGCCAGCAGTAGTCGGATAATCGCACAAAGTCGGGCCAACGTCCTGACTTTC.

The J gene is TRBJ2-5, the V gene TRBV29-1, with D perhaps matching TRBD2 (6 bases). CDR1 and CDR2 from the germline V gene are SQVTM and ANQGSEA. This CDR3 comprises 13 residues. The V gene lost 4 bases and the J gene lost 2 bases, with 11 bases spanning the gap. The CDR3 spells CSVAAGSQETQYF. In DNA, the CDR3 is TGCAGCGTTGCAGCGGGCTCTCAAGAGACCCAGTACTTC.